Below, 7 T cell receptor beta chains from the same sample are listed, as sequenced in a study of T cell responses to AZD1222 COVID-19 vaccine. Using immunoSEQ multiplex PCR, the repertoire was profiled, and TCRdb retains in-frame clones only, with some absent. The table records 65,000 to 85,000 clones, 88% of them present only once. The input for sequencing was peripheral blood, taken on day 0 of AZD1222 vaccination. All receptors derive from an adult in good health.

V and J are TRBV29-1 and TRBJ1-5, with D maybe TRBD1 (6 bases). CDR1 and CDR2 from the germline V gene are SQVTM and ANQGSEA. This CDR3 comprises 13 residues. The V end was cut by 3 bases, the J end by 6 bases, with 12 bases between. CDR3 coding DNA: TGCAGCGTTGACTCAGGGGAGGGTCAGCCCCAGCATTTT. It translates to CSVDSGEGQPQHF.

The chain uses TRBV27 and TRBJ1-2, with 7 bases fitting TRBD1. Germline loops: CDR1 MNHEY, CDR2 SMNVEV (reference sequence). The CDR3 is 14 amino acids. J lost 9 bases, V lost 4 bases, and 11 bases had no gene match. This CDR3 reads CASSYSGQSGSYTF. CDR3 nucleotide sequence: TGTGCCAGCAGTTATTCGGGACAGTCGGGAAGCTACACCTTC.

The sample holds a few counts of this clone. This sequence joins TRBV3-1 (or the pseudogene TRBV3-2) and TRBJ1-2, with D hard to call. Germline V gene sequence: CDR1 LGHDT, CDR2 YNNKEL (reference sequence). Trimming took off 1 base at V and 4 bases at J, with 13 bases between the two ends. The CDR3 totals 15 residues. CDR3 nucleotide sequence: TGTGCCAGCAGCCAAGGGGAGCCATCCTTCTATGGCTACACCTTC. Protein sequence: CASSQGEPSFYGYTF.

DNA of the CDR3: TGTGCCAGCAGTTTTAACAGCAGAAACACCGGGGAGCTGTTTTTT. This encodes CASSFNSRNTGELFF. V gene TRBV27 combines with J gene TRBJ2-2, with D unresolved. V lost 3 bases, J lost 2 bases, and 10 bases lay in between. This CDR3 contains 15 residues. CDR1 and CDR2 from the germline V gene are MNHEY and SMNVEV (reference sequence).

The rearrangement uses TRBV7-2 and TRBJ1-6; D not resolved. Germline-derived CDR1 and CDR2 are SGHTA and FQGNSA. With 1 base removed from V and 5 bases from J, the gap between germline ends came to 9 bases. CDR3 size: 15 residues. In DNA form, the CDR3 reads TGTGCCAGCAGCTTAGGGCGCGGCCATAATTCACCCCTCCACTTT. Protein sequence: CASSLGRGHNSPLHF. The full variable domain, completed using reference TRBV7-2 and TRBJ1-6, is GAGVSQSPSNKVTEKGKDVELRCDPISGHTALYWYRQSLGQGLEFLIYFQGNSAPDKSGLPSDRFSAERTGGSVSTLTIQRTQQEDSAVYLCASSLGRGHNSPLHFGNGTRLTVT.

Only one count was recorded for this clone. This chain joins TRBV28 and TRBJ2-3; no firm D call. Trimming stripped 6 bases from V and 0 bases from J, with 13 bases between. CDR3 length equals 15 residues. Germline values: CDR1 MDHEN, CDR2 SYDVKM. CDR3 loop: CASRTSVPSTDTQYF. CDR3 nucleotide sequence: TGTGCCAGCAGGACCTCGGTACCGAGCACAGATACGCAGTATTTT.

The chain couples TRBV3-1 (or the pseudogene TRBV3-2) to TRBJ1-6; D remains ambiguous. The CDR3 contains 12 residues. Trimming shortened V by 2 bases and J by 7 bases, and 3 bases separated the two germline ends. Germline V gene lookup returns CDR1 LGHDT and CDR2 YNNKEL (reference sequence). In nucleotides, the CDR3 is TGTGCCAGCAGCCAAAGGAATTCACCCCTCCACTTT. It yields the protein CASSQRNSPLHF.